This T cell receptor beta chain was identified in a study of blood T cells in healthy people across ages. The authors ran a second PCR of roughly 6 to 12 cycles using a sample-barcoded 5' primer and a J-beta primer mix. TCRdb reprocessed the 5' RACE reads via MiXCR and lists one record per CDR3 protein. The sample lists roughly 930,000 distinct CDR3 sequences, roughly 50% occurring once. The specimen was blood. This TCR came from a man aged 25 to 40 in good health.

The CDR3 protein is CATSDRYNTEAFF. CDR3 nucleotides: TGTGCCACCTCCGACAGGTATAACACTGAAGCTTTCTTT. This chain connects TRBV25-1 to TRBJ1-1; D is perhaps TRBD1 (6 bases). Trimming stripped 10 bases from V and 2 bases from J, with 14 bases between. The CDR3 spans 13 residues. Germline assignment: CDR1 MGHDK and CDR2 SYGVNS.